One T cell receptor (beta chain) is described in this entry. These data belong to a study of identical twins. TCRdb processed the 5' RACE reads anew with MiXCR; each CDR3 protein has one entry. Seen here are approximately 500,000 distinct CDR3 sequences, around 15% observed once, and the top ten hold around 0.48%. V dropped 6 bases and J dropped 5; count of bases not matched to a gene: 8. The germline gives CDR1 MNHNS, CDR2 SASEGT. The CDR3 is 15 amino acids. This sample also belongs to another study, concerning yellow fever vaccine responses in identical twins.

This sequence originates from a woman aged 18-35 years in good health. Sequenced: CD4+ T cells sorted from blood. The chain carries TRBV6-1 and TRBJ2-3; 10 bases are a match to TRBD2. Written as DNA, the CDR3 is TGTGCCAGCAGGGTGGTAGCGGGAGGTCGAGATACGCAGTATTTT. As protein: CASRVVAGGRDTQYF.